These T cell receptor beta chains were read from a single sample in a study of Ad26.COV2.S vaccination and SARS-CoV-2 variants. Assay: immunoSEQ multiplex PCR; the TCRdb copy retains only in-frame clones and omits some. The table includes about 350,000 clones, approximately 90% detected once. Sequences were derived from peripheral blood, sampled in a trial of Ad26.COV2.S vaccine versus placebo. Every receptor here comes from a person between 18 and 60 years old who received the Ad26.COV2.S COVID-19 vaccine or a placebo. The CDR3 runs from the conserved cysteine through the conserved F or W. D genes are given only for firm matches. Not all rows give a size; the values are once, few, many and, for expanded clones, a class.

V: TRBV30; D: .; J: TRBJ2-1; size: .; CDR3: CAWSLGREQFF; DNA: TGTGCCTGGAGTTTAGGAAGGGAGCAGTTCTTC
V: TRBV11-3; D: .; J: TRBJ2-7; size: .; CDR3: CASSPFGGAYEQYF; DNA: TGTGCCAGCAGCCCCTTCGGGGGAGCCTACGAGCAGTACTTC
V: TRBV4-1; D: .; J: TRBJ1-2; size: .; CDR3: CASSPTKGNYGYTF; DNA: TGCGCCAGCAGCCCCACAAAAGGGAACTATGGCTACACCTTC
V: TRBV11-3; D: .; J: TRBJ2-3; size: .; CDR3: CASSARGTDTQYF; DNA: TGTGCCAGCAGCGCCCGGGGCACAGATACGCAGTATTTT
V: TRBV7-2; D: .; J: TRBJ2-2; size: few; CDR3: CASSLLVRVERTGELFF; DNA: TGTGCCAGCAGCTTATTGGTGAGAGTAGAAAGGACCGGGGAGCTGTTTTTT
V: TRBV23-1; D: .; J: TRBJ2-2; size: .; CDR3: CASSHSPRLRAGELFF; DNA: TGCGCCAGCAGTCATTCTCCCCGGTTGAGGGCCGGGGAGCTGTTTTTT
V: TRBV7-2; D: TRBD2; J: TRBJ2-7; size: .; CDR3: CASSPKAGAYYEQYF; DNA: TGTGCCAGCAGCCCAAAAGCGGGGGCCTACTACGAGCAGTACTTC
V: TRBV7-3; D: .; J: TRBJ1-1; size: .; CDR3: CASSRGDTEAFF; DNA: TGTGCCAGCAGCCGGGGGGACACTGAAGCTTTCTTT
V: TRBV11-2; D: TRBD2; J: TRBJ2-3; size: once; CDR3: CASSLDLAGADTQYF; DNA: TGTGCCAGCAGCTTAGACCTAGCGGGTGCAGATACGCAGTATTTT
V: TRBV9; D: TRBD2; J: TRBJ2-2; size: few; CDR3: CASSTPRTSALDDGELFF; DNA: TGTGCCAGCAGCACTCCCCGGACTAGCGCCTTGGATGACGGGGAGCTGTTTTTT
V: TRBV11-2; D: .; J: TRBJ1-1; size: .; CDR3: CASSLGTTEAFF; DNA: TGTGCCAGCAGCTTAGGAACCACTGAAGCTTTCTTT
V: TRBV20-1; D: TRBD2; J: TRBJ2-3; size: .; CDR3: CSASSSGGTTSTDTQYF; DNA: TGCAGTGCTAGTTCCAGCGGGGGGACAACTAGCACAGATACGCAGTATTTT
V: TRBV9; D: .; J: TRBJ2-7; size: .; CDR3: CASSVGATKGYEQYF; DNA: TGTGCCAGCAGCGTAGGGGCCACCAAGGGCTACGAGCAGTACTTC
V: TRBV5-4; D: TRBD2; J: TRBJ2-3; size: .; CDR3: CASSSRTSGTIDTQYF; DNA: TGTGCCAGCAGCTCGCGGACTAGCGGGACGATAGATACGCAGTATTTT
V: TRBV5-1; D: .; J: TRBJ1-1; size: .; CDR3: CASSLEGIMVAFF; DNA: TGCGCCAGCAGCTTGGAGGGGATCATGGTAGCTTTCTTT
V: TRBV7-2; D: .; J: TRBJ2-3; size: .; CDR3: CASSPNGDTQYF; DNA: TGTGCCAGCAGCCCCAATGGAGATACGCAGTATTTT
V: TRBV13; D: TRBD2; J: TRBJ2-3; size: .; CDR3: CASSSWTSGVEDTQYF; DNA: TGTGCCAGCAGCTCCTGGACTAGCGGGGTGGAAGATACGCAGTATTTT
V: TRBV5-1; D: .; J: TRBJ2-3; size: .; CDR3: CASSLNGHLTDTQYF; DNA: TGCGCCAGCAGCTTGAATGGCCATCTCACAGATACGCAGTATTTT
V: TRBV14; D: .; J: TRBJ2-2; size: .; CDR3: CASSQGRAGELFF; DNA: TGTGCCAGCAGCCAAGGGAGGGCCGGGGAGCTGTTTTTT
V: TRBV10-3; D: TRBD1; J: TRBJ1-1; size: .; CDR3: CAITGTGMNTEAFF; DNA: TGTGCCATCACCGGGACAGGGATGAACACTGAAGCTTTCTTT
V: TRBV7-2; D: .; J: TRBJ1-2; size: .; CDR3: CASSLGYRVQGYTF; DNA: TGTGCCAGCAGCTTAGGGTACAGGGTACAAGGCTACACCTTC
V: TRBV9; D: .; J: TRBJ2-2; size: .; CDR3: CARSVPPGGGQGSPNTGELFF; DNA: TGTGCCCGCAGCGTACCGCCGGGGGGGGGACAGGGTTCCCCGAACACCGGGGAGCTGTTTTTT
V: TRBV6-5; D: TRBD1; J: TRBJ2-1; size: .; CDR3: CASRNRGAIEQFF; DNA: TGTGCCAGCAGAAACAGGGGGGCAATTGAGCAGTTCTTC
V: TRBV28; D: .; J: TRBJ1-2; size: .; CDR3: CASSLQADTNYGYTF; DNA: TGTGCCAGCAGTTTACAGGCAGACACTAACTATGGCTACACCTTC
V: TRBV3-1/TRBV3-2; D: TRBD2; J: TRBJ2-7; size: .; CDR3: CASSLPAGGTGEQYF; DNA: TGTGCCAGCAGCCTACCAGCGGGAGGGACGGGGGAGCAGTACTTC
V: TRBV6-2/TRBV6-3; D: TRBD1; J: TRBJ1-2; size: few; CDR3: CASSYLTGGASGYTF; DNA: TGTGCCAGCAGTTACCTGACAGGGGGCGCGTCTGGCTACACCTTC
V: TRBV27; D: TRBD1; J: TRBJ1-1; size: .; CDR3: CASRLQGANTEAFF; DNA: TGTGCCAGCAGATTACAGGGGGCGAACACTGAAGCTTTCTTT
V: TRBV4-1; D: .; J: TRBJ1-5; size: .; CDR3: CASSQDGGAVQPQHF; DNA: TGCGCCAGCAGCCAAGACGGGGGGGCTGTTCAGCCCCAGCATTTT
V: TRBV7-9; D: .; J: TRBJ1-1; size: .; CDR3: CASTAAPPMNTEAFF; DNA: TGTGCCAGCACCGCAGCCCCCCCCATGAACACTGAAGCTTTCTTT
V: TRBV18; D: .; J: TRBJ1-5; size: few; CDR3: CASSPRSNSNQPQHF; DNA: TGTGCCAGCTCACCACGGTCCAATAGCAATCAGCCCCAGCATTTT
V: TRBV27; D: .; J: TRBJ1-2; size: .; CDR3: CASSLGPRGTYGYTF; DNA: TGTGCCAGCAGTTTAGGGCCCCGGGGTACCTATGGCTACACCTTC
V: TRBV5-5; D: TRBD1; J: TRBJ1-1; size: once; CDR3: CASSKKDRGLEAFF; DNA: TGTGCCAGCAGCAAAAAAGACAGGGGGCTAGAAGCTTTCTTT
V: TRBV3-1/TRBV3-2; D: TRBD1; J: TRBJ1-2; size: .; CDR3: CASSQGWGGQGASTNYGYTF; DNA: TGTGCCAGCAGCCAAGGTTGGGGGGGACAGGGGGCCTCGACTAACTATGGCTACACCTTC
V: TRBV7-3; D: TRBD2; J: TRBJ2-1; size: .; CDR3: CASSPGLAGGMDEQFF; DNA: TGTGCCAGCAGCCCGGGACTAGCGGGAGGAATGGACGAGCAGTTCTTC
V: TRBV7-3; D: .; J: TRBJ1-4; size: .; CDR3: CASSLNSYNEKLFF; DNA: TGTGCCAGCAGCCTCAATAGTTATAATGAAAAACTGTTTTTT
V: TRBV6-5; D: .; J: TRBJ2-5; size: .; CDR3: CASSYLTGKETQYF; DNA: TGTGCCAGCAGTTACTTAACAGGGAAAGAGACCCAGTACTTC
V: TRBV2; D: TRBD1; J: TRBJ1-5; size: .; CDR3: CASGRQGRQPQHF; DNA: TGTGCCAGCGGGCGACAGGGGAGACAGCCCCAGCATTTT
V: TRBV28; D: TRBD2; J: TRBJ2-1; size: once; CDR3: CASSPGLAGSYNEQFF; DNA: TGTGCCAGCAGTCCGGGTCTAGCGGGATCCTACAATGAGCAGTTCTTC
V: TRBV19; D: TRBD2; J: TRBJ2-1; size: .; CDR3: CASRLSGTSSYNEQFF; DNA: TGTGCCAGTAGGCTTAGCGGGACAAGCTCCTACAATGAGCAGTTCTTC
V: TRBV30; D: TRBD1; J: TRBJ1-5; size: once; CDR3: CAWRTGGAAQPQHF; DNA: TGTGCCTGGAGGACAGGGGGCGCGGCCCAGCCCCAGCATTTT
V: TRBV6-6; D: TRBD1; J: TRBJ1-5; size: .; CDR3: CASSFGTGNQPQHF; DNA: TGTGCCAGCAGTTTCGGGACAGGGAATCAGCCCCAGCATTTT
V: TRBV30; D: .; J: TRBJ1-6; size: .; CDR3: CAWSIGDNNSPLHF; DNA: TGTGCCTGGAGTATTGGGGACAATAATTCACCCCTCCACTTT
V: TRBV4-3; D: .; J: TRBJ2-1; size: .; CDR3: CASSQNRGTYNEQFF; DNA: TGCGCCAGCAGCCAAAATAGAGGGACCTACAATGAGCAGTTCTTC